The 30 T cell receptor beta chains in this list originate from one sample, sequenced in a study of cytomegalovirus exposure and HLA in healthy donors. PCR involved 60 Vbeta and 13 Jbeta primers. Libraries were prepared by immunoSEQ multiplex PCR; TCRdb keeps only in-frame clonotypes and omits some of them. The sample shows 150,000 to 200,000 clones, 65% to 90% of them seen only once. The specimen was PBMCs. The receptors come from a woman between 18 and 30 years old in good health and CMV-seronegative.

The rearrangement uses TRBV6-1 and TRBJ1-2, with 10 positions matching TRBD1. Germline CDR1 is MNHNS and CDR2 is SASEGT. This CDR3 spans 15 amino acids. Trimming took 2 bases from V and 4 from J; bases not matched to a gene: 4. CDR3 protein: CASSERQGASYGYTF. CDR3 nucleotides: TGTGCCAGCAGTGAACGACAGGGGGCAAGCTATGGCTACACCTTC.

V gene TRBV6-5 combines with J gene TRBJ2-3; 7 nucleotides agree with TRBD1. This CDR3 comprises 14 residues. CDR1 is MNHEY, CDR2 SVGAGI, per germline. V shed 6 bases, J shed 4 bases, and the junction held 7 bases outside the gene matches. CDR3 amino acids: CASRTGFGADTQYF. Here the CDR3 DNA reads TGTGCCAGCAGGACAGGGTTTGGAGCAGATACGCAGTATTTT.

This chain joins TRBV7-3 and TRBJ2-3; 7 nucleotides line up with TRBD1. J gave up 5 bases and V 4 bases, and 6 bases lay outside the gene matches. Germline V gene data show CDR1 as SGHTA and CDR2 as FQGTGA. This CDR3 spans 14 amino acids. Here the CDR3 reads CASSSTGFGDTQYF. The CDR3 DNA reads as TGTGCCAGCAGCTCGACAGGGTTTGGAGATACGCAGTATTTT.

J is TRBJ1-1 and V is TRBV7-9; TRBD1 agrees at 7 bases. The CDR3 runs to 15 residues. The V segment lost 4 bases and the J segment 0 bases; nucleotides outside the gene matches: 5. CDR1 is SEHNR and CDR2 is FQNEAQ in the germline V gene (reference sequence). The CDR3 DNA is TGTGCCAGCAGCTCGAAGACAGGGATGAACACTGAAGCTTTCTTT. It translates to CASSSKTGMNTEAFF.

This chain's CDR3 is CASSARLGLASTGELFF. The CDR3 DNA follows: TGTGCCAGCAGTGCCCGCCTCGGACTAGCCAGTACCGGGGAGCTGTTTTTT. V is TRBV28 and J is TRBJ2-2, with 8 bases matching TRBD2. V was pared by 5 bases and J by 5 bases, with 13 bases of the junction left unmatched. Per germline, CDR1 MDHEN and CDR2 SYDVKM. The CDR3 is 17 residues long.

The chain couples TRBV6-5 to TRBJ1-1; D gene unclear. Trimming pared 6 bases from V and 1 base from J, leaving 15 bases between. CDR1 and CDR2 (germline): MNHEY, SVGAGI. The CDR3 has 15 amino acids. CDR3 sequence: CASSALIEKNTEAFF. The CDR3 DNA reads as TGTGCCAGCAGCGCACTCATCGAGAAGAACACTGAAGCTTTCTTT.

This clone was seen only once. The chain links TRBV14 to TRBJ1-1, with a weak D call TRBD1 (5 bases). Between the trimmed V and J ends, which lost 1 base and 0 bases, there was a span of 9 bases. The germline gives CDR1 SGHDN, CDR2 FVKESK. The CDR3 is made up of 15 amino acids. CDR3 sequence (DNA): TGTGCCAGCAGCCAAGCTCCAGGGCTGAACACTGAAGCTTTCTTT. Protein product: CASSQAPGLNTEAFF.

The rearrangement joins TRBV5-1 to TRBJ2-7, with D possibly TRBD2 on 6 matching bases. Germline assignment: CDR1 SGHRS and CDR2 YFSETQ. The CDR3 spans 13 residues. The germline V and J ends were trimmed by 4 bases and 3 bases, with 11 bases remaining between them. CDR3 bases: TGCGCCAGCAGCGGTGGTAGCGGCTACGAGCAGTACTTC. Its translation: CASSGGSGYEQYF.

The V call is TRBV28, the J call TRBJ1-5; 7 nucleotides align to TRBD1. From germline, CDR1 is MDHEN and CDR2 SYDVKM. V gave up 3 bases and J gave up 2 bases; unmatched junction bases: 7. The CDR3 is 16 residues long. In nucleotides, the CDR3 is TGTGCCAGCAGTTTGAGGGGGCCGGTGGGCAATCAGCCCCAGCATTTT. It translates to CASSLRGPVGNQPQHF.

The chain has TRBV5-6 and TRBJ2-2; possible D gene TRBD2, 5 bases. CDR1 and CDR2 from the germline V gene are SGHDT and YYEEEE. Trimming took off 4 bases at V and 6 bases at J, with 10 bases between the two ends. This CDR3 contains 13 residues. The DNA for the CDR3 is TGTGCCAGCAGCGCCGACTATTCCGGGGAGCTGTTTTTT. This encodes CASSADYSGELFF.

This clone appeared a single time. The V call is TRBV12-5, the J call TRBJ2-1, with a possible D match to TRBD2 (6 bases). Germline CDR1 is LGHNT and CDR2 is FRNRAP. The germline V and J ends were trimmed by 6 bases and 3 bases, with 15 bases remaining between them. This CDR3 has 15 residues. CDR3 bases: TGTGCTAGTGGACCCGGGACTGGTCTCTACAATGAGCAGTTCTTC. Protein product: CASGPGTGLYNEQFF.

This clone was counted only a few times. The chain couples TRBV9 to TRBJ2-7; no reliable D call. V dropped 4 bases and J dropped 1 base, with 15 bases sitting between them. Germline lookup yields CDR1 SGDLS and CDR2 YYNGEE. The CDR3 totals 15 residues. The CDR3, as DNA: TGTGCCAGCAGCCTCGCAGGTGGGCTTTCCTACGAGCAGTACTTC. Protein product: CASSLAGGLSYEQYF.

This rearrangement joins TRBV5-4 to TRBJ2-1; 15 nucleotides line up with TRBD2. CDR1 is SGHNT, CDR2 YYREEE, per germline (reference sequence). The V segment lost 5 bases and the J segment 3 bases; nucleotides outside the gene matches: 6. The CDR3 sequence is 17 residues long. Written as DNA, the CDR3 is TGTGCCAGCAGAGAGGGACTAGCGGGAGGACACTACAATGAGCAGTTCTTC. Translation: CASREGLAGGHYNEQFF.

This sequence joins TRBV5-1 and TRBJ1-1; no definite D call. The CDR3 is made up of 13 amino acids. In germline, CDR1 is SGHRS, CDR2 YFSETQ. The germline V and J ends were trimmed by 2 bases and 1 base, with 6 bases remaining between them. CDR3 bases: TGCGCCAGCAGCTTACGACAGAACACTGAAGCTTTCTTT. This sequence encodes CASSLRQNTEAFF.

CDR3 nucleotide sequence: TGTGCCACCAGCAAGGCGGGAGGATCCTACGAGCAGTACTTC. Amino acids: CATSKAGGSYEQYF. The rearrangement uses TRBV15 and TRBJ2-7, with 8 bases lining up with TRBD2. The CDR3 is 14 amino acids. With 4 bases clipped from V and 1 base from J, the junction kept 3 bases outside the gene matches. From germline, CDR1 is LNHNV and CDR2 YYDKDF (reference sequence).

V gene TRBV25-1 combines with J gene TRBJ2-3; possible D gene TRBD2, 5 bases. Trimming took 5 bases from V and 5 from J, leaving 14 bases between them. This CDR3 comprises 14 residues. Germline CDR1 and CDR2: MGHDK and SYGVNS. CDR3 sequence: CASSLLRAGDTQYF. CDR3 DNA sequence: TGTGCCAGCAGTTTGTTGAGGGCGGGAGATACGCAGTATTTT.

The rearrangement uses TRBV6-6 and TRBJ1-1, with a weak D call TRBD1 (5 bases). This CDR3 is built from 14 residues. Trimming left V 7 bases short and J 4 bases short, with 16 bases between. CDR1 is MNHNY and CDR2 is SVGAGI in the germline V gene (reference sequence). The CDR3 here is CASIQGPGFTEAFF. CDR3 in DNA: TGTGCCAGCATCCAGGGCCCTGGGTTCACTGAAGCTTTCTTT.

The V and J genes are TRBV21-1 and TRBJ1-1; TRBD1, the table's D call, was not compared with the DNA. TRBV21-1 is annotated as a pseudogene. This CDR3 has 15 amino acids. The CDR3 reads CASSKARTVNTEAFF. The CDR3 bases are TGTGCCAGCAGCAAAGCGAGGACAGTCAACACTGAAGCTTTCTTT.

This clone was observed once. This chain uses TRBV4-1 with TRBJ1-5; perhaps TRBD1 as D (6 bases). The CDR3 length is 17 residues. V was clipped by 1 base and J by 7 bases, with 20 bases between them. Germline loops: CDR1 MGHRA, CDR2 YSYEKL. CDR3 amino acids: CASSQVIPREGEQPQHF. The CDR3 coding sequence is TGCGCCAGCAGCCAAGTAATTCCTAGAGAGGGGGAGCAGCCCCAGCATTTT.

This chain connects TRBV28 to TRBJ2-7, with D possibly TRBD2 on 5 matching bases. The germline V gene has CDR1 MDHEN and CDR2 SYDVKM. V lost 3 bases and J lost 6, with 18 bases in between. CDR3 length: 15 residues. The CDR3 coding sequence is TGTGCCAGCAGTTTTTTCCGCATCGAGGGCCTCGAGCAGTACTTC. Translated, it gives CASSFFRIEGLEQYF.

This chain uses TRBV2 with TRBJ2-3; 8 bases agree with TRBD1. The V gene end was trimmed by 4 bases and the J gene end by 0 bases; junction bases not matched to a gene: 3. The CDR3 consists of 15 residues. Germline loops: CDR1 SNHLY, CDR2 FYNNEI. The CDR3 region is CASSARTGSTDTQYF. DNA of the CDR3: TGTGCCAGCAGTGCCCGGACAGGGAGCACAGATACGCAGTATTTT.

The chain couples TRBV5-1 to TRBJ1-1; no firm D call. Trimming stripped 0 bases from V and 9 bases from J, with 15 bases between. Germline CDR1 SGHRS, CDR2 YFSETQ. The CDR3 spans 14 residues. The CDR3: CASSLASGRRKAFF. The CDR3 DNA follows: TGCGCCAGCAGCTTGGCCTCCGGGAGGAGAAAAGCTTTCTTT. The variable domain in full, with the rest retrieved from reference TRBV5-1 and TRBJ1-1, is KAGVTQTPRYLIKTRGQQVTLSCSPISGHRSVSWYQQTPGQGLQFLFEYFSETQRNKGNFPGRFSGRQFSNSRSEMNVSTLELGDSALYLCASSLASGRRKAFFGQGTRLTVV.

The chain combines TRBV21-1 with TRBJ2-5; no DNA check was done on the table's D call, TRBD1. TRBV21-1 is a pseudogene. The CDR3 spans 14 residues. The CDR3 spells CASSKYGTEETQYF. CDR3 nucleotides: TGTGCCAGCAGCAAATACGGGACAGAAGAGACCCAGTACTTC.

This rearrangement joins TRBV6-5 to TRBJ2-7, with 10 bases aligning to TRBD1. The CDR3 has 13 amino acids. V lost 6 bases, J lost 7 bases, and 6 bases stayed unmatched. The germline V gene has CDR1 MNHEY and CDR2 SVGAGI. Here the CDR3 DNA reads TGTGCCAGCAGCCGGACAGGGGGGAGGGAGCAGTACTTC. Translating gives CASSRTGGREQYF.

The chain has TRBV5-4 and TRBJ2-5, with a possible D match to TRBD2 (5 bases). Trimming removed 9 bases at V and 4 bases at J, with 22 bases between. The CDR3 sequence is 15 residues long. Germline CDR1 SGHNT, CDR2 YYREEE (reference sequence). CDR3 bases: TGTGCCACCAAGATGTTAGGTCTAGCCTCAGAGACCCAGTACTTC. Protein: CATKMLGLASETQYF.

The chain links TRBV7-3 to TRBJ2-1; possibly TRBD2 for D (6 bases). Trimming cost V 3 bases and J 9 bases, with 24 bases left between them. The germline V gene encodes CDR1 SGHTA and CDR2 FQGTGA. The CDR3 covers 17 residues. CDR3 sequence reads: CASSFNEHTAGRGEQFF. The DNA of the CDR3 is TGTGCCAGCAGCTTCAACGAGCATACGGCGGGAAGAGGTGAGCAGTTCTTC.

The CDR3 loop is CSVVGGTLRERYEQYF. For the CDR3, the DNA is TGCAGCGTTGTAGGTGGGACACTTAGGGAGAGGTACGAGCAGTACTTC. The V call is TRBV29-1, the J call TRBJ2-7, with D tentatively TRBD1 (6 bases). Trimming took off 4 bases at V and 4 bases at J, with 23 bases between the two ends. Germline lookup yields CDR1 SQVTM and CDR2 ANQGSEA. The length of the CDR3 is 16 residues.

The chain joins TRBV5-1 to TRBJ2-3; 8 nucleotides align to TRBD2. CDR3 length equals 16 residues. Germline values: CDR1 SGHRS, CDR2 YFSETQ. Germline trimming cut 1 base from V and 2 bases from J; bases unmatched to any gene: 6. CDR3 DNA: TGCGCCAGCAGCTTGCGGTCTAGCGGGTCCACAGATACGCAGTATTTT. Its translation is CASSLRSSGSTDTQYF.

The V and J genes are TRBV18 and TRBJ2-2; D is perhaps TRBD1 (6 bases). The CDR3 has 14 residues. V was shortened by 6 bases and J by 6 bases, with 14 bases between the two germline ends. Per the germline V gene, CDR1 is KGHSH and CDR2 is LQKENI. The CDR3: CASSTGSSPGELFF. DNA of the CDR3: TGTGCCAGCTCGACAGGTTCAAGCCCCGGGGAGCTGTTTTTT. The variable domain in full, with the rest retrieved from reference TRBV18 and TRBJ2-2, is NAGVMQNPRHLVRRRGQEARLRCSPMKGHSHVYWYRQLPEEGLKFMVYLQKENIIDESGMPKERFSAEFPKEGPSILRIQQVVRGDSAAYFCASSTGSSPGELFFGEGSRLTVL.

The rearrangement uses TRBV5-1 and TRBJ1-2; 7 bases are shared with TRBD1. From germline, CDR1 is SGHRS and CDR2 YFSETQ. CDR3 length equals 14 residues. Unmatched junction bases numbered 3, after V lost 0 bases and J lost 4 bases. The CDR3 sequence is CASSLGQGGYGYTF. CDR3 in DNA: TGCGCCAGCAGCTTGGGACAGGGAGGCTATGGCTACACCTTC. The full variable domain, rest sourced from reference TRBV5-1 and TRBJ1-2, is KAGVTQTPRYLIKTRGQQVTLSCSPISGHRSVSWYQQTPGQGLQFLFEYFSETQRNKGNFPGRFSGRQFSNSRSEMNVSTLELGDSALYLCASSLGQGGYGYTFGSGTRLTVV.